Sequencing of this T cell receptor beta chain was carried out in a study of shared clonotypes between healthy human individuals. This clone was detected ten times or more. Assay used: immunoSEQ multiplex PCR; TCRdb lists only in-frame clones, some missing. The sample yields 400,000 to 550,000 clones, less than 80% seen once. The CDR3 runs to 14 residues. V lost 4 bases to trimming and J lost 10 bases; unmatched junction nucleotides: 5. CDR1 and CDR2 (germline): SGHRS, YFSETQ. The sample comprised PBMCs. This clonotype was obtained from a woman aged 40 to 50 in good health. Some clones in this sample may be carry-over from other donors' samples. The chain has TRBV5-1 and TRBJ1-6; 10 bases line up with TRBD1. In DNA form, the CDR3 reads TGCGCCAGCAGCGACGGGACAGGGGAGTCACCCCTCCACTTT. It yields the protein CASSDGTGESPLHF.